The entry below describes one TCR beta chain. The data are from a study of cytomegalovirus exposure and HLA in healthy donors. The PCR contained 60 Vbeta and 13 Jbeta primers. Sequenced by immunoSEQ multiplex PCR; TCRdb stores in-frame clones only, minus some. The repertoire holds about 120,000 clones, around 68% seen once, with around 4% in the top ten. Sequencing was carried out using PBMCs. The source of this sequence is a man in his forties in good health and CMV-seropositive.

CDR3 region: CASSGRQGANNEQFF. CDR3 in DNA: TGTGCCAGCAGTGGCAGACAGGGGGCGAACAATGAGCAGTTCTTC. The chain employs TRBV6-1 and TRBJ2-1; TRBD1 matches at 10 bases. The trim removed 4 bases at V and 5 bases at J, leaving 5 bases unmatched. Per the germline V gene, CDR1 is MNHNS and CDR2 is SASEGT. This CDR3 has 15 amino acids.